The text below deals with one T cell receptor (beta chain). The sample is drawn from a study of blood T cell repertoires in COVID-19. Turning to the study itself: Samples taken during acute and convalescent COVID-19 were collected in the United States, Italy and Spain.

Under the authors' procedure: The assay estimated nucleated cells by amplifying reference gene primers. Libraries were prepared by immunoSEQ multiplex PCR; TCRdb keeps only in-frame clonotypes and omits some of them. The D gene and trimming were derived from the DNA, and the V and J assignments and clone size from that table. Altogether fewer than 200,000 clones are present, 80% to 90% being singletons, with the ten largest covering about 9.6%. CDR3 size: 15 residues. The germline gives CDR1 WSHSY, CDR2 SAAADI. V lost 0 bases and J 2 bases, leaving 11 bases between the germline ends. This chain uses TRBV10-2 with TRBJ2-7; D might be TRBD1 (5 bases). This sequence was found in a man over 45 with active or convalescent COVID-19. What was sequenced was peripheral blood. DNA for the CDR3: TGCGCCAGCAGTGAGTCGATTCAGGGTGCCTACGAGCAGTACTTC. This sequence encodes CASSESIQGAYEQYF.